This T cell receptor (beta chain) was documented in a study of radiotherapy plus CTLA-4 blockade in lung cancer. Study background: Roughly 17% of enrolled patients responded objectively, and roughly 30% had disease control.

Study-level results: After radiotherapy and ipilimumab, tumor-derived clones expanded in peripheral blood. In blood, early T cell clone dynamics reportedly predicted response best, together with interferon-beta.

CTLA-4 blockade using ipilimumab, together with focal radiation, was received by patients with chemo-refractory metastatic non-small-cell lung cancer. Trimming took off 3 bases at V and 2 bases at J, with 10 bases between the two ends. The CDR3 consists of 14 residues. Looked up from germline, CDR1 is MDHEN and CDR2 is SYDVKM. Produced via immunoSEQ multiplex PCR; TCRdb's table is partial and in-frame only. The table has nearly 95,000 clones, around 84% seen once. This clone was observed once. Its antigen is unidentified. Sequencing was performed on peripheral blood, taken from a patient treated with radiotherapy plus ipilimumab. The rearrangement uses TRBV28 and TRBJ1-2; D is perhaps TRBD1 (5 bases). The origin of this receptor is a human donor with non-small cell lung cancer that progressed on radiotherapy plus ipilimumab. The CDR3 loop is CASSLEGPNYGYTF. The CDR3 DNA sequence: TGTGCCAGCAGTTTGGAGGGGCCCAACTATGGCTACACCTTC.